The clone carrying this TCR beta chain was detected a few times. Its cognate antigen is unknown. Germline loops: CDR1 MNHNY, CDR2 SVGAGI (reference sequence). The CDR3 is 15 residues long. V was cut by 2 bases and J by 3 bases, with 14 bases left in between. Follow-up blood was drawn about 14 weeks, roughly three months, after antiretroviral therapy began. Whole blood was used without fractionation, so all unsorted peripheral T cells were included. Peripheral blood, roughly 2.4 ml, was drawn for RNA extraction. This entry belongs to a study of HIV-infected patients and healthy controls. Looking at the study overall: All patients had undetectable virus after a further year of therapy, about 75% of the 16 by the second bleed.

The study, taken as a whole, reports: Healthy controls carried many MAIT alpha-chain CDR3s, while HIV+ repertoires had few.

Approximately 510 ng RNA was reverse transcribed with alpha and beta constant-region primers. Separate chain-specific third strand synthesis with multiplexing indices produced the alpha and beta libraries. MiXCR, applied by TCRdb to the 5' RACE reads, yields one record per CDR3 protein. The data contain a few thousand distinct CDR3 sequences, around 20% of them seen just once; the ten biggest clones take up under 35%. Sequences were derived from blood, sampled during antiretroviral therapy. The clonotype originates from an adult with HIV infection. This chain uses TRBV6-6 with TRBJ2-7; D may be TRBD1 or TRBD2 (5 bases each). Written as DNA, the CDR3 is TGTGCCAGCAGTTACACCCCGGGACCGAACTACGAGCAGTACTTC. Translation: CASSYTPGPNYEQYF.